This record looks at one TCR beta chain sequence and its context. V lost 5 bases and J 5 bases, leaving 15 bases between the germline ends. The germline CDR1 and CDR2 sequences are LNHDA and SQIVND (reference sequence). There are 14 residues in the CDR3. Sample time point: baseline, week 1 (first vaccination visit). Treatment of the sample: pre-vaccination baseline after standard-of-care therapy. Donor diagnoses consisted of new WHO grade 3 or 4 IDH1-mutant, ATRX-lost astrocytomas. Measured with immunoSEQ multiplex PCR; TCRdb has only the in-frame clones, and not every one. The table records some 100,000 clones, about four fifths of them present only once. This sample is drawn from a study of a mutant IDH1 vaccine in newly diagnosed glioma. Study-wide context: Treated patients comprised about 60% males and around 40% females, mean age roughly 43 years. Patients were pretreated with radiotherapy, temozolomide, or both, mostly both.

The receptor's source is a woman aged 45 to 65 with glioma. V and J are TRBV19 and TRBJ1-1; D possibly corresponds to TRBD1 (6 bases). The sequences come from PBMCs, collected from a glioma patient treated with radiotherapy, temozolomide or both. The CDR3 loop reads CASSVQGRGTEAFF. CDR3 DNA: TGTGCCAGTAGTGTCCAGGGGCGGGGGACTGAAGCTTTCTTT.